The rows below give T cell receptor delta chains drawn from one sample of a study of gamma-delta T cells after stem cell transplantation. TCRdb re-called the RT-PCR reads via CATT. The table records 2,600 or so delta-chain clones, roughly 45% of them present only once. Specimen: gamma-delta T cells. Every receptor here comes from a human donor. It is not recorded whose cells these are; they may come from a transplant donor. The CDR3 runs from the conserved cysteine through the conserved F or W. The D gene is left open where the match is weak. For some rows the clone size is stated as once, few or many, or as a class when expanded; others skip it.

CDR3nt	CDR3aa	d_gene	abundance	j_gene	v_gene
TGTGCCTGTGACACCGTTGATACTGGGGGATACTACACCGATAAACTCATCTTT	CACDTVDTGGYYTDKLIF	TRDD3	NA	TRDJ1	TRDV2
TGTGCCTGTGACAACGTGGGCATAAACAAACCTGGGGGGGACACCGATAAACTCATCTTT	CACDNVGINKPGGDTDKLIF	TRDD3	few	TRDJ1	TRDV2
TGTGCCTGTGACACCACAACCTTACTGGGGGAATCAAAACTCATCTTT	CACDTTTLLGESKLIF	TRDD3	few	TRDJ1	TRDV2
TGTGCCTGTGACCCTGTGCTGGGGGATACTATGAAGTACACCGATAAACGCATCTTT	CACDPVLGDTMKYTDKRIF	TRDD3	NA	TRDJ1	TRDV2
TGTGCCTGTGACACCGTGGGGCAGTACACCGATAAACTCATCTTT	CACDTVGQYTDKLIF	NA	NA	TRDJ1	TRDV2
TGTGCCTGTGACACTGTACTGGGGGAAGCGGGGTACGCCGATAAACTCATCTTT	CACDTVLGEAGYADKLIF	TRDD3	few	TRDJ1	TRDV2
TGTGCCTGTGACCCAGTACTGGGGGATACGGCCCCCGAAAACCCCCACACCGATAAACTCATCTTT	CACDPVLGDTAPENPHTDKLIF	TRDD3	NA	TRDJ1	TRDV2
TGTGCCTGTGACATGATGGGGAGCCTAAACACCGATAAACTCATCTTT	CACDMMGSLNTDKLIF	NA	NA	TRDJ1	TRDV2
TGTGCCTGTGACACCGACTTTGGGGGTTTAGAGCGCTGGGACACCCGACAGATGTTTTTC	CACDTDFGGLERWDTRQMFF	NA	few	TRDJ3	TRDV2
TGTGCCTGTGACACCCTGGGGGCCATGTACACCGATAAACTCATCTTT	CACDTLGAMYTDKLIF	TRDD3	NA	TRDJ1	TRDV2
TGTGCCTGTGACACCCTGGGGGAGATCCGGTACACCGATAAACTCATCTTT	CACDTLGEIRYTDKLIF	TRDD3	few	TRDJ1	TRDV2
TGTGCCTGTGACTTACTGGGGGCTTGGAACACCGATAAACTCATCTTT	CACDLLGAWNTDKLIF	TRDD3	few	TRDJ1	TRDV2
TGTGCCTGTGACACCTTGGGGGACACCGGTAAACTCATCTTT	CACDTLGDTGKLIF	TRDD3	NA	TRDJ1	TRDV2
TGTGCCTGTGACCCCGTGGGGGATCAGATGGGTAAACTCATCTTT	CACDPVGDQMGKLIF	TRDD3	NA	TRDJ1	TRDV2